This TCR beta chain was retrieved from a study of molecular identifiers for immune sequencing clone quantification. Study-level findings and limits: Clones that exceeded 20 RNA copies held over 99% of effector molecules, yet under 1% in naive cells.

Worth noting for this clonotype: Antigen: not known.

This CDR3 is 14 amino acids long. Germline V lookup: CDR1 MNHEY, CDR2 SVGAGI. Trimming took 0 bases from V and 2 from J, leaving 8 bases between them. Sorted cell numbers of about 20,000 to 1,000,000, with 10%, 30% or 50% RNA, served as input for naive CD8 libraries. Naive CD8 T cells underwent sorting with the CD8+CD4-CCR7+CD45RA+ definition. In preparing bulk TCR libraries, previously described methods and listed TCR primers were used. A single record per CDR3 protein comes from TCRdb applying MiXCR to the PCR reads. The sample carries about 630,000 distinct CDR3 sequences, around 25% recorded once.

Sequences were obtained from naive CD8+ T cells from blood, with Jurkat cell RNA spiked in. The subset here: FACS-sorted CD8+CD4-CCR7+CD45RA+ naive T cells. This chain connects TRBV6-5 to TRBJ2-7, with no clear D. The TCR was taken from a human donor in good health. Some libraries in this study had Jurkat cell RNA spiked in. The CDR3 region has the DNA TGTGCCAGCAGTTACTCGGACGGAACCTACGAGCAGTACTTC. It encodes CASSYSDGTYEQYF.